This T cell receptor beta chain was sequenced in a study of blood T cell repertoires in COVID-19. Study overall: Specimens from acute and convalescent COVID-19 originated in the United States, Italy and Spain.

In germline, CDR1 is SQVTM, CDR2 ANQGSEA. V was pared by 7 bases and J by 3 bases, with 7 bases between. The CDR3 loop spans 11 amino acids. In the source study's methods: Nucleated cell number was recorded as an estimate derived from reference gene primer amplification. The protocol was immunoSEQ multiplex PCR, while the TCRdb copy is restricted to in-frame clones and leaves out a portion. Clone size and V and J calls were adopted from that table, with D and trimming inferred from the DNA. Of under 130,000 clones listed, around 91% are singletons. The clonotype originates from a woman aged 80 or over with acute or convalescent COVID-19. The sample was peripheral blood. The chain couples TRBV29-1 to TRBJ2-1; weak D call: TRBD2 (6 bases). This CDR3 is CSGTNYNEQFF. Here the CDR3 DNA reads TGCAGCGGGACTAACTACAATGAGCAGTTCTTC.